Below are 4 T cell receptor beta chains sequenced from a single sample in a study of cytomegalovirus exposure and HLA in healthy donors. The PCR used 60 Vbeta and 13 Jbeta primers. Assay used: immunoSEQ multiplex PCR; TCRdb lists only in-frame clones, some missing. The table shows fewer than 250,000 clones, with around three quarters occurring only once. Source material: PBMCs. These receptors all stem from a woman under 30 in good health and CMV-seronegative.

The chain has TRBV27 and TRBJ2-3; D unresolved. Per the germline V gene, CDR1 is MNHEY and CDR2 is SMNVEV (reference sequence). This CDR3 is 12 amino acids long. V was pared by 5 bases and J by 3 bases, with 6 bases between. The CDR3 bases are TGTGCCAGCAGTCCCCGGACAGATACGCAGTATTTT. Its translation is CASSPRTDTQYF.

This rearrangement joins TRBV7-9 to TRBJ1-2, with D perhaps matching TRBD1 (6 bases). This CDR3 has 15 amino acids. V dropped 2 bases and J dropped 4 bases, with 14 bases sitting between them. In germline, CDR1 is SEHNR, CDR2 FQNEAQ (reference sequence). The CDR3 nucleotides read TGTGCCAGCAGCTTATTTCAGGGGATAATCTATGGCTACACCTTC. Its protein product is CASSLFQGIIYGYTF.

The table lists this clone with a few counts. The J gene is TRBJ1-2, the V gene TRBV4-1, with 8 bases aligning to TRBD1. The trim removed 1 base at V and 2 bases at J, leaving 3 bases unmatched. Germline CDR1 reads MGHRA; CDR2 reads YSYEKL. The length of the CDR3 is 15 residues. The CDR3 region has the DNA TGCGCCAGCAGCCAAGGACAGGGGCTAAACTATGGCTACACCTTC. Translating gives CASSQGQGLNYGYTF.

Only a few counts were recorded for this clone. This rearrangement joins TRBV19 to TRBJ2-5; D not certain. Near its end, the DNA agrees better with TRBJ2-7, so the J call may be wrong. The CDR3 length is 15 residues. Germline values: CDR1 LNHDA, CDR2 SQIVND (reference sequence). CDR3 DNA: TGTGCCAGTAGTGGCAGTGGGTCCCATGACTACGAGCAGTACTTC. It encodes CASSGSGSHDYEQYF.